What follows is one T cell receptor (beta chain) and its context. Antigen: not known. Germline V gene sequence: CDR1 MDHEN, CDR2 SYDVKM. V shed 3 bases and J 3 bases; nucleotides not matched to a gene: 4. CDR3 length: 14 residues. Clones were sequenced by immunoSEQ multiplex PCR, and TCRdb holds only the in-frame ones, with some missing. In the table there are approximately 8,000 clones, more than 70% of which are singletons. These data belong to a study of immune evolution from preneoplasia to lung adenocarcinoma. H&E slides confirmed each diagnosis, reviewed by two pathologists independently. Study findings and constraints: Later-stage lesions seemingly showed higher T cell density and diversity than normal lung.

The sequencing input was FFPE adjacent normal lung tissue. This TCR derives from a person between 70 and 80 years old with lung adenocarcinoma. The rearrangement joins TRBV28 to TRBJ1-1; 7 bases are shared with TRBD1. The CDR3 protein is CASSLAGTDTEAFF. CDR3 DNA: TGTGCCAGCAGTTTGGCCGGGACAGACACTGAAGCTTTCTTT.